This is a list of T cell receptor beta chains from one sample in a study of early T cells in non-severe SARS-CoV-2 infection. Via MiXCR, TCRdb re-called the 5' RACE reads, giving one row per CDR3 protein. This repertoire shows more than 50,000 distinct CDR3 sequences, less than 9.5% found once; its top ten account for less than 5%. The specimen was whole blood. The source of these receptors is an adult who was a healthcare worker with PCR-confirmed SARS-CoV-2 infection or an uninfected control (not recorded which). Each CDR3 is given with its conserved first and last residue. The D gene is left open where the match is weak. Clone size is not always given. Where it is, it says once, few, many or a class for expanded clones.

TRBV11-3,14,many,TRBJ2-2,.,TGTGCCAGCAGCTTAGCTGCAAACACCGGGGAGCTGTTTTTT,CASSLAANTGELFF
TRBV5-4,14,many,TRBJ2-3,.,TGTGCCAGCAAAATGGAGTTTGCGGCAGATACGCAGTATTTT,CASKMEFAADTQYF
TRBV5-5,15,.,TRBJ2-7,.,TGTGCCAGCAGCTTGTCGGGGCAGGAGACATACGAGCAGTACTTC,CASSLSGQETYEQYF
TRBV12-3/TRBV12-4,14,.,TRBJ2-7,TRBD1,TGTGCCAGCAGTTCCTCAGGGGGCGGGTACGAGCAGTACTTC,CASSSSGGGYEQYF
TRBV12-3/TRBV12-4,16,few,TRBJ2-3,.,TGTGCCAGCAGTTTTCCCGGGACTCCTAGCACAGATACGCAGTATTTT,CASSFPGTPSTDTQYF
TRBV20-1,14,.,TRBJ2-1,TRBD2,TGCAGTGCTGTAAGCGGGAGCTCCTACAATGAGCAGTTCTTC,CSAVSGSSYNEQFF
TRBV5-6,16,many,TRBJ1-1,.,TGTGCCAGCAGCCTGTCCGGGGGCTCCATGAACACTGAAGCTTTCTTT,CASSLSGGSMNTEAFF
TRBV20-1,14,few,TRBJ1-1,.,TGCAGTGCTATTGGTGGAGGGACGAACACTGAAGCTTTCTTT,CSAIGGGTNTEAFF
TRBV5-4,16,.,TRBJ2-3,TRBD2,TGTGCCAGCAGCCCGGGGGGTGGGGTACACACAGATACGCAGTATTTT,CASSPGGGVHTDTQYF
TRBV7-8,15,.,TRBJ2-2,.,TGTGCCAGCAGCATGAGTGGACAAGGCGTAGGGGAGCTGTTTTTT,CASSMSGQGVGELFF
TRBV7-2,16,medium-sized,TRBJ2-1,TRBD1,TGTGCCAGCAGCTTAAAGGGACAGGACGTTAACAATGAGCAGTTCTTC,CASSLKGQDVNNEQFF
TRBV7-9,13,.,TRBJ1-5,.,TGTGCCAGCAGTCGGACGGATAATCAGCCCCAGCATTTT,CASSRTDNQPQHF
TRBV29-1,15,many,TRBJ2-5,TRBD2,TGCAGCGTCGGAGGGACTAGCGGGTATCAAGAGACCCAGTACTTC,CSVGGTSGYQETQYF
TRBV20-1,12,many,TRBJ1-1,.,TGCAGTGCTAGAGTCCCAGGGGCTGAAGCTTTCTTT,CSARVPGAEAFF
TRBV19,15,many,TRBJ1-5,TRBD1,TGTGCCAGTAGTTTGGGGGGACAGTCCAATCAGCCCCAGCATTTT,CASSLGGQSNQPQHF
TRBV19,15,many,TRBJ1-5,.,TGTGCCAGTAGTACCCATCGTCCTAGCAATCAGCCCCAGCATTTT,CASSTHRPSNQPQHF
TRBV5-5,14,.,TRBJ1-1,TRBD1,TGTGCCAGCAGCTTGGGTGCAGGGGGACCAGAAGCTTTCTTT,CASSLGAGGPEAFF
TRBV10-2,15,many,TRBJ2-7,TRBD1,TGCGCCAGCAGTGATCCAGACAGGGTCTCCTACGAGCAGTACTTC,CASSDPDRVSYEQYF
TRBV10-3,14,.,TRBJ2-5,.,TGTGCCATCAGTGAGGACTTAAACCAAGAGACCCAGTACTTC,CAISEDLNQETQYF
TRBV18,13,many,TRBJ2-7,.,TGTGCCAGCTCACCCCGGGAAGGCTACGAGCAGTACTTC,CASSPREGYEQYF
TRBV4-2,16,.,TRBJ2-3,TRBD2,TGTGCCAGCAGCCAACAAGAACTAGCGTACACAGATACGCAGTATTTT,CASSQQELAYTDTQYF
TRBV14,17,few,TRBJ1-2,.,TGTGCCAGCAGCCAAGAGCGGGGGGCGGAAGCTAACTATGGCTACACCTTC,CASSQERGAEANYGYTF
TRBV7-2,14,many,TRBJ2-1,TRBD2,TGTGCCAGCAGCCAGCGCGCGGGGGGCAATGAGCAGTTCTTC,CASSQRAGGNEQFF
TRBV7-9,15,.,TRBJ2-3,TRBD2,TGTGCCAGCACCCCGGCGGGGGGGCTCTGGGATACGCAGTATTTT,CASTPAGGLWDTQYF
TRBV7-2,15,few,TRBJ2-3,.,TGTGCCAGCAGCCCACTTGGAGGGACGTCAGATACGCAGTATTTT,CASSPLGGTSDTQYF
TRBV15,13,many,TRBJ2-3,TRBD2,TGTGCCACCGGGGGGGGAGCCACAGATACGCAGTATTTT,CATGGGATDTQYF
TRBV10-3,14,.,TRBJ2-2,.,TGTGCCATCAGTGGTCTAGCGCAAACCGGGGAGCTGTTTTTT,CAISGLAQTGELFF
TRBV20-1,15,many,TRBJ2-2,.,TGCAGTGCTATCATAAGGACATCGAACACCGGGGAGCTGTTTTTT,CSAIIRTSNTGELFF
TRBV29-1,13,many,TRBJ1-1,.,TGCAGCGGGAGAGGGGGGATCCGGGATGAAGCTTTCTTT,CSGRGGIRDEAFF
TRBV7-9,16,many,TRBJ1-6,TRBD1,TGTGCCAGCAGCTTAGCGGCCGGACAGGGACTGGGGCCCCTCCACTTT,CASSLAAGQGLGPLHF
TRBV18,13,many,TRBJ2-7,.,TGTGCCAGCTCACCATCTAGCTCCTACGAGCAGTACTTC,CASSPSSSYEQYF
TRBV11-2,14,many,TRBJ2-1,.,TGTGCCAGCAGCTTAGAGTACGGGACTGGGGAGCAGTTCTTC,CASSLEYGTGEQFF
TRBV20-1,12,.,TRBJ2-2,.,TGCAGTGCGCTAAGGGGGACCGGGGAGCTGTTTTTT,CSALRGTGELFF
TRBV11-2,15,many,TRBJ2-4,.,TGTGCCAGCAGCGAGAGTAGGGTAGCCAAAAACATTCAGTACTTC,CASSESRVAKNIQYF
TRBV7-9,13,many,TRBJ2-2,.,TGTGCCAGCTCTCCTTCGAAGTTAGGGGAGCTGTTTTTT,CASSPSKLGELFF
TRBV19,14,many,TRBJ2-2,.,TGTGCCAGTAGTATACGTACCGGAACCGGGGAGCTGTTTTTT,CASSIRTGTGELFF
TRBV20-1,14,few,TRBJ1-1,.,TGCAGTGCCGCGTCCTGGGGTGGCGGCACTGAAGCTTTCTTT,CSAASWGGGTEAFF
TRBV9,14,many,TRBJ2-1,TRBD2,TGTGCCAGCAGCGCTAGCGGGAGTCTGTATGAGCAGTTCTTC,CASSASGSLYEQFF
TRBV6-2/TRBV6-3,15,many,TRBJ2-7,TRBD1,TGTGCCAGCAGCAGACAGGGGAAGGGATCCTACGAGCAGTACTTC,CASSRQGKGSYEQYF
TRBV20-1,12,many,TRBJ2-3,TRBD2,TGCACTGCTAGCGGACTCACAGATACGCAGTATTTT,CTASGLTDTQYF
TRBV20-1,18,many,TRBJ2-1,TRBD1,TGCAGTGCTAGGGAATATAGAGCCCGGGACAGGGGCTACAATGAGCAGTTCTTC,CSAREYRARDRGYNEQFF
TRBV11-2,14,few,TRBJ2-5,TRBD1,TGTGCCAGCAGCCCAAGGACAGGGGGAGAGACCCAGTACTTC,CASSPRTGGETQYF
TRBV12-3/TRBV12-4,12,many,TRBJ2-7,TRBD1,TGTGCCAGCAGCCAGACAGGGTACGAGCAGTACTTC,CASSQTGYEQYF
TRBV18,14,many,TRBJ2-1,.,TGTGCCAGCTCAGGGGGCTTATCGGACAATGAGCAGTTCTTC,CASSGGLSDNEQFF
TRBV29-1,13,.,TRBJ1-1,TRBD1,TGCAGCGTTGAAGGGCAGGGGGCAACGGAAGCTTTCTTT,CSVEGQGATEAFF
TRBV29-1,18,few,TRBJ2-2,.,TGCAGCGTTGGCGGAAGCCGAGGAGCGGAGCTGAACACCGGGGAGCTGTTTTTT,CSVGGSRGAELNTGELFF